The 11 T cell receptor beta chains below all came from one sample that was sequenced in a study of T-cell memory formation after mild COVID-19. MiXCR was run by TCRdb on the 5' RACE reads, yielding one entry per CDR3 protein. The repertoire holds around 140,000 distinct CDR3 sequences, with 15% to 20% as singletons. The specimen sequenced was PBMCs or a T cell subset sorted from them (not recorded which). These receptors all come from an adult woman who had mild COVID-19 (a few samples of this study predate the infection). Cell type and time point are not known.

This clonotype was found a few times. The CDR3 DNA reads as TGCGCCAGCAGCTTGCTGCCTGAGAGCGGGGGGTACCAAGAGACCCAGTACTTC. Its translation: CASSLLPESGGYQETQYF. This sequence joins TRBV5-1 and TRBJ2-5; TRBD2 matches 9 bases. The germline V gene has CDR1 SGHRS and CDR2 YFSETQ. Trimming cost V 1 base and J 0 bases; bases outside gene matches: 10. CDR3 size: 18 residues.

The chain couples TRBV25-1 to TRBJ1-2; the D gene is possibly TRBD1 (6 bases). Germline-derived CDR1 and CDR2 are MGHDK and SYGVNS. The V and J ends lost 0 bases and 4 bases respectively, with 9 bases between them. This CDR3 is 14 amino acids long. The CDR3 region is CASSEYQDSYGYTF. CDR3 nucleotides: TGTGCCAGCAGTGAATACCAGGACAGCTATGGCTACACCTTC.

This clonotype showed up just a few times. The rearrangement links TRBV7-7 to TRBJ2-7; tentative D call: TRBD2 (5 bases). V was shortened by 4 bases and J by 0 bases, with 16 bases between the two germline ends. This CDR3 comprises 16 residues. Germline V gene sequence: CDR1 SSHAT, CDR2 FNYEAQ (reference sequence). The CDR3 nucleotides read TGTGCCAGCAGCTCATCTGACCGGCGGGTCTCCTACGAGCAGTACTTC. It encodes CASSSSDRRVSYEQYF.

V is TRBV28 and J is TRBJ2-7; 7 bases agree with TRBD1. The length of the CDR3 is 17 residues. The germline gives CDR1 MDHEN, CDR2 SYDVKM. After removal of 3 bases from V and 1 base from J, the junction contained 12 bases not matched to a gene. The CDR3, as DNA: TGTGCCAGCAGTTTCCACCCTCTCCGGGACAGATCCTACGAGCAGTACTTC. This translates into CASSFHPLRDRSYEQYF.

The V gene is TRBV24-1, the J gene TRBJ2-1; 10 positions agree with TRBD1. CDR1 is KGHDR, CDR2 SFDVKD, per germline. The CDR3 contains 16 residues. V gave up 3 bases and J gave up 4 bases; unmatched junction bases: 5. CDR3 sequence: CATSDPSDRGYNEQFF. The DNA of the CDR3 is TGTGCCACCAGTGATCCATCGGACAGGGGGTACAATGAGCAGTTCTTC.

This clonotype appeared a few times. The gene calls are TRBV30 and TRBJ2-3; TRBD2 matches 9 bases. The CDR3 extends over 20 amino acids. The trim removed 4 bases at V and 5 bases at J, leaving 25 bases unmatched. Germline V gene sequence: CDR1 GTSNPN, CDR2 SVGIG (reference sequence). In DNA, the CDR3 is TGTGCCTGGAAAGGTGTCACTGGCGGGGGGGCCCGTCCAACGCGAGATACGCAGTATTTT. The encoded protein is CAWKGVTGGGARPTRDTQYF. The full variable domain, in which reference TRBV30 and TRBJ2-3 provide the parts outside the CDR3, is SQTIHQWPATLVQPVGSPLSLECTVEGTSNPNLYWYRQAAGRGLQLLFYSVGIGQISSEVPQNLSASRPQDRQFILSSKKLLLSDSGFYLCAWKGVTGGGARPTRDTQYFGPGTRLTVL.

CDR3 coding DNA: TGTGCCACCAGTGATTTAGGGACGAACACCGGGGAGCTGTTTTTT. It codes for CATSDLGTNTGELFF. The chain couples TRBV24-1 to TRBJ2-2, with D hard to call. With 1 base removed from V and 0 bases from J, the gap between germline ends came to 5 bases. CDR1 is KGHDR, CDR2 SFDVKD, per germline. The CDR3 has 15 amino acids.

The CDR3 loop reads CAIQSEVMGEKLFF. The DNA of the CDR3 is TGTGCCATCCAAAGTGAGGTGATGGGTGAAAAACTGTTTTTT. The chain links TRBV10-3 to TRBJ1-4; D uncertain. Deletions cut 8 bases from V and 7 bases from J, with 17 bases between. CDR1 is ENHRY, CDR2 SYGVKD, per germline. CDR3 length: 14 residues.

In its sample, this clonotype was seen once. This rearrangement joins TRBV7-6 to TRBJ2-2; tentative D call: TRBD2 (6 bases). V lost 1 base, J lost 5 bases, and 14 bases lay in between. This CDR3 comprises 16 residues. The V gene's germline CDR1 is SGHVS and CDR2 FNYEAQ. The CDR3 here is CASSLGSGEVTGELFF. As DNA, the CDR3 is TGTGCCAGCAGCTTAGGATCGGGGGAAGTAACCGGGGAGCTGTTTTTT.

The rearrangement links TRBV12-3 or TRBV12-4 to TRBJ2-7, with D perhaps matching TRBD2 (6 bases). The length of the CDR3 is 15 residues. V gave up 8 bases and J gave up 2 bases, with 19 bases separating them. The chain's CDR3 is CASSSREDTAYEQYF. The CDR3, as DNA: TGTGCCAGCTCTTCAAGGGAGGACACCGCCTACGAGCAGTACTTC.

This sequence joins TRBV7-3 and TRBJ2-1; 9 nucleotides align to TRBD1. This CDR3 comprises 15 residues. CDR1 SGHTA and CDR2 FQGTGA come from the germline V gene. Trimming at V came to 3 bases and at J to 9 bases, leaving 9 bases not matched to a gene. The CDR3 protein is CASSFTGGANSEQFF. The CDR3 nucleotides read TGTGCCAGCAGCTTTACAGGGGGCGCGAATAGTGAGCAGTTCTTC. The whole variable domain, remainder taken from reference TRBV7-3 and TRBJ2-1, is GAGVSQTPSNKVTEKGKYVELRCDPISGHTALYWYRQSLGQGPEFLIYFQGTGAADDSGLPNDRFFAVRPEGSVSTLKIQRTERGDSAVYLCASSFTGGANSEQFFGPGTRLTVL.